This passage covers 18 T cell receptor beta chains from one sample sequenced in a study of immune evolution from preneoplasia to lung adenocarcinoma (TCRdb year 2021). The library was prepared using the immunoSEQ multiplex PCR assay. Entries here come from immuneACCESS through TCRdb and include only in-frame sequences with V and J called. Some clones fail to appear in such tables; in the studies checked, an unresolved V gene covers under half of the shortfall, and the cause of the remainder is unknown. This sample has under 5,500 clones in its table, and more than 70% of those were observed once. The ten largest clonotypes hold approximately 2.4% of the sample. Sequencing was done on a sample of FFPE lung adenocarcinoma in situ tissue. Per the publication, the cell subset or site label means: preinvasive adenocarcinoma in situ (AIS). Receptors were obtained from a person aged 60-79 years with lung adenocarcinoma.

CDR3 DNA: TGTGCCACCAGCAGAGCCACAAGGGAAGAAAAACTGTTTTTT. Translated, it gives CATSRATREEKLFF. V is TRBV15 and J is TRBJ1-4; D is ambiguous. Germline V gives CDR1 LNHNV, CDR2 YYDKDF (reference sequence). CDR3 length equals 14 residues. Trimming removed 1 base from V and 8 bases from J, with 11 bases in between.

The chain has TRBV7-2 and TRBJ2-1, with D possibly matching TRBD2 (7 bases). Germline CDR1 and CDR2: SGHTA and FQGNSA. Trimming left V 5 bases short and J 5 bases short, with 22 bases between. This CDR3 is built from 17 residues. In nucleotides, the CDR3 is TGTGCCAGCAGCCCCATGCGTCCGGGGGGCCGCGACAATGAGCAGTTCTTC. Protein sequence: CASSPMRPGGRDNEQFF.

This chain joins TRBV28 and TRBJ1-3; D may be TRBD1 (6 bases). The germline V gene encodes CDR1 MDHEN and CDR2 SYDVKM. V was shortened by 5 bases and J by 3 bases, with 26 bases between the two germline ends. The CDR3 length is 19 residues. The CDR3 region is CASSPPPGWGRLFGNTIYF. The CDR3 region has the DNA TGTGCCAGCAGTCCCCCCCCCGGGTGGGGGCGCTTATTTGGAAACACCATATATTTT. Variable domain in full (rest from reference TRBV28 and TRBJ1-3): DVKVTQSSRYLVKRTGEKVFLECVQDMDHENMFWYRQDPGLGLRLIYFSYDVKMKEKGDIPEGYSVSREKKERFSLILESASTNQTSMYLCASSPPPGWGRLFGNTIYFGEGSWLTVV.

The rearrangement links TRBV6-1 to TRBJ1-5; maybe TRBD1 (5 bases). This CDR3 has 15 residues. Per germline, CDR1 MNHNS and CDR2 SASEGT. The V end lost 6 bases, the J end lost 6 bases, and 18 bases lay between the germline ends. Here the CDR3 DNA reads TGTGCCAGCAGCCCCGGGTCCCTGAGGGGTCAGCCCCAGCATTTT. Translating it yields CASSPGSLRGQPQHF.

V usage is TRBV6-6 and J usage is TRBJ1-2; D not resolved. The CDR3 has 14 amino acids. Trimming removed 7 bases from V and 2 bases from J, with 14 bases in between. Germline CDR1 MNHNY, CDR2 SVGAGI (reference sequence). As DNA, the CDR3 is TGTGCCAGCACCAGTGATAGGAGAAACTATGGCTACACCTTC. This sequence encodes CASTSDRRNYGYTF.

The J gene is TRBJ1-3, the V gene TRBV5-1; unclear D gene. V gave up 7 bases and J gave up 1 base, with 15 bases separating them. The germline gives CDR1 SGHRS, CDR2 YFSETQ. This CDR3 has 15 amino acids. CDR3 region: CASAPRTGSGNTIYF. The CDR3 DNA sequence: TGCGCCAGCGCTCCCCGAACGGGGTCTGGAAACACCATATATTTT.

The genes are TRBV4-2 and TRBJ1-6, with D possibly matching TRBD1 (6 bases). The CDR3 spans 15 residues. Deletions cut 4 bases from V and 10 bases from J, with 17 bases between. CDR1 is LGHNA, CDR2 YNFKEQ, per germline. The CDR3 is CASSPHEGGESPLHF. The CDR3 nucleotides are TGTGCCAGCAGCCCACACGAGGGGGGCGAGTCACCCCTCCACTTT.

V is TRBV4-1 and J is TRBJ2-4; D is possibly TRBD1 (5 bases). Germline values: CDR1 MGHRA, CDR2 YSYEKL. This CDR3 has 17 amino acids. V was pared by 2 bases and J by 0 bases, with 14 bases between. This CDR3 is CASSQIMDKLAKNIQYF. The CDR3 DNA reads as TGCGCCAGCAGCCAAATAATGGACAAATTAGCCAAAAACATTCAGTACTTC.

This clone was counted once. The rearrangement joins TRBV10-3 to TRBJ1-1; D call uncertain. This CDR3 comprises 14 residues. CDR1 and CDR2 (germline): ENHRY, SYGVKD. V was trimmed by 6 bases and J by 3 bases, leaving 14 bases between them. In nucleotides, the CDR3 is TGTGCCATCAGCAGGACGGCCGCCGACACTGAAGCTTTCTTT. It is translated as CAISRTAADTEAFF.

The CDR3 spells CASSVRDRGNSPLHF. In DNA form, the CDR3 reads TGCGCCAGCAGCGTCCGGGACAGGGGTAATTCACCCCTCCACTTT. The chain links TRBV5-1 to TRBJ1-6; TRBD1 agrees at 10 bases. CDR3 length equals 15 residues. The V gene end was trimmed by 4 bases and the J gene end by 6 bases; junction bases not matched to a gene: 4. Germline CDR1 and CDR2: SGHRS and YFSETQ.

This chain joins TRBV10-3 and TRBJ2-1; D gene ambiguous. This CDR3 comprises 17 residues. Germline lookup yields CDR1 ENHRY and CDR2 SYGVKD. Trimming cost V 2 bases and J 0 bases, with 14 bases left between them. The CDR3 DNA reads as TGTGCCATCAGTGAGCGGGCCGCCTCAAACTCCTACAATGAGCAGTTCTTC. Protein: CAISERAASNSYNEQFF.

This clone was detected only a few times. Here the CDR3 reads CASSLGQGGDEKLFF. Here the CDR3 DNA reads TGTGCCAGCAGCTTAGGACAGGGGGGGGACGAAAAACTGTTTTTT. The J gene is TRBJ1-4, the V gene TRBV7-6; TRBD1 matches 9 bases. From germline, CDR1 is SGHVS and CDR2 FNYEAQ. The CDR3 contains 15 residues. Trimming removed 1 base from V and 8 bases from J; junction bases left unmatched: 5.

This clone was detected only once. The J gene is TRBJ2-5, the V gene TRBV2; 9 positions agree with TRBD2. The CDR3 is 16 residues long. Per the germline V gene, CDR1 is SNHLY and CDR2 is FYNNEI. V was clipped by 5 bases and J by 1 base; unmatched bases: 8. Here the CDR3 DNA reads TGTGCCAGCAGTTCCCTAACAGCGGGGGGCCAAGAGACCCAGTACTTC. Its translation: CASSSLTAGGQETQYF.

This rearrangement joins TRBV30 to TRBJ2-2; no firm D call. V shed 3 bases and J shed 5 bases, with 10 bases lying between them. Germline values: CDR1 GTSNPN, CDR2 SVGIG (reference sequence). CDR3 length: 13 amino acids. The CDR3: CAWSSQKTGELFF. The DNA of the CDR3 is TGTGCCTGGAGCAGTCAGAAAACCGGGGAGCTGTTTTTT.

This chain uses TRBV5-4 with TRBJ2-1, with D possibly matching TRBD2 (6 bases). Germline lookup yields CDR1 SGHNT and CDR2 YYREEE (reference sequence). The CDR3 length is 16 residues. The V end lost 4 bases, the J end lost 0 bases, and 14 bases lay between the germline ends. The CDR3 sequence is CASSGRRGSSYNEQFF. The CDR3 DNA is TGTGCCAGCAGCGGGAGGCGGGGCAGCTCCTACAATGAGCAGTTCTTC.

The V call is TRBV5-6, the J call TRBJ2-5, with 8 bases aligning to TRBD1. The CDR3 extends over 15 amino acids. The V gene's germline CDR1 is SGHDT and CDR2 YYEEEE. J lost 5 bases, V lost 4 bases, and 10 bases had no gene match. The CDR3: CASSERTGWQETQYF. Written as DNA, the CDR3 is TGTGCCAGCAGCGAGAGGACAGGGTGGCAGGAGACCCAGTACTTC.

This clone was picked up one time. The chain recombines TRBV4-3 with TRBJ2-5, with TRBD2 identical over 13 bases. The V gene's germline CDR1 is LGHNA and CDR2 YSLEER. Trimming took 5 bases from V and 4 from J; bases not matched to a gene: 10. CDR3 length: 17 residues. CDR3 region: CASSLGLAGRVGETQYF. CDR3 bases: TGCGCCAGCAGCTTGGGACTAGCGGGAAGGGTTGGAGAGACCCAGTACTTC.

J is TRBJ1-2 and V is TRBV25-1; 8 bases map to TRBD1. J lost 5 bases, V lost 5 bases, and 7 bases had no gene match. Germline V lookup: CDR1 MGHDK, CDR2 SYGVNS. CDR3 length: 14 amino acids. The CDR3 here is CASSSRTGLYGYTF. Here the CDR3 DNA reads TGTGCCAGCAGTAGCCGGACAGGGTTATATGGCTACACCTTC.